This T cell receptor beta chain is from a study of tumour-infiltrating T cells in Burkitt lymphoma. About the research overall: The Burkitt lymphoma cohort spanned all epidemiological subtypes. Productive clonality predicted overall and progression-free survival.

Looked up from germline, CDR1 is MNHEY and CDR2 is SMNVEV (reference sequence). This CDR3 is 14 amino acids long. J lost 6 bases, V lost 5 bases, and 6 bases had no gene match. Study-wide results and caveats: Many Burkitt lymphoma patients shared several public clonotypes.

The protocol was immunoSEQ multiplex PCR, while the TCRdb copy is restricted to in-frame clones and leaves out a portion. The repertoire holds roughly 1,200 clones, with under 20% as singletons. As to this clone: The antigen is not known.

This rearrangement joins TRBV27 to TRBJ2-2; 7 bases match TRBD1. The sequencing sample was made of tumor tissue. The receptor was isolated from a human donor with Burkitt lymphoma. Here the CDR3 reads CASSLRQGPGELFF. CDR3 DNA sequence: TGTGCCAGCAGTCTACGACAGGGACCCGGGGAGCTGTTTTTT.